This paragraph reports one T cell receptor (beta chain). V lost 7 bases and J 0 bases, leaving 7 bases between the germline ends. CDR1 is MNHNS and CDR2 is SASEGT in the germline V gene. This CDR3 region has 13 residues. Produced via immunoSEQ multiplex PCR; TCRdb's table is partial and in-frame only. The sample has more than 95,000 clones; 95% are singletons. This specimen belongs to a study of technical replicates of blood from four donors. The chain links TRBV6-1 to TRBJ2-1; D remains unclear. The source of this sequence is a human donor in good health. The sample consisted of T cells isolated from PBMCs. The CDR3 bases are TGTGCCAGCACTCCGAGCTCCTACAATGAGCAGTTCTTC. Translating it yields CASTPSSYNEQFF.